Listed below are T cell receptor beta chains from one sample, sequenced in a study of tissue T cells after allogeneic stem cell transplantation. Method: immunoSEQ multiplex PCR; TCRdb's copy keeps in-frame clones and lacks some. The table has 7,500 to 10,000 clones, roughly 60% seen once. The specimen was tissue from the jejunum, collected at autopsy. All receptors come from a woman between 18 and 50 years old with breast cancer. Each CDR3 is given with its conserved first and last residue. The D gene is left open where the match is weak. Some rows mark clone size as missing; the rest say once, few, many or name a class of expanded clone.

>TRBJ1-4|-|TRBV9|TRBD1
TGTGCCAGCAGCGTAGACGGACAGGGTGGCGAAAAACTGTTTTTT
CASSVDGQGGEKLFF
>TRBJ2-7|few|TRBV11-2|TRBD2
TGTGCCAGCAGCTTACGAACTAGCGGGGTGAGCTCCTACGAGCAGTACTTC
CASSLRTSGVSSYEQYF
>TRBJ2-7|-|TRBV28|-
TGTGCCAGCAGTTTAGACCGGGACACGTACTACGAGCAGTACTTC
CASSLDRDTYYEQYF
>TRBJ1-1|-|TRBV6-4|-
TGTGCCAGCAGTAATAAAAGGGACACTGAAGCTTTCTTT
CASSNKRDTEAFF
>TRBJ1-2|-|TRBV10-3|-
TGTGCCACCTTAATAGGAGGAAGAGGCTACACCTTC
CATLIGGRGYTF
>TRBJ1-3|medium-sized|TRBV18|-
TGTGCCAGCTCACCAGCGGGAACTGGAAACACCATATATTTT
CASSPAGTGNTIYF
>TRBJ2-1|-|TRBV4-3|-
TGCGCCAGCAGCCAAGGTATGAACAATGAGCAGTTCTTC
CASSQGMNNEQFF
>TRBJ2-1|once|TRBV5-6|-
TGTGCCAGCAGCTTGGACAGTCGGGAGCAGTTCTTC
CASSLDSREQFF
>TRBJ2-7|-|TRBV6-2/TRBV6-3|-
TGTGCCAGCAGCCTACAGCCCTACGAGCAGTACTTC
CASSLQPYEQYF
>TRBJ2-7|few|TRBV14|TRBD1
TGTGCCAGCGGAAGACAGGGGACCGAGCAGTACTTC
CASGRQGTEQYF
>TRBJ2-1|-|TRBV29-1|-
TGCAGCGTAAGGGAATACAATGAGCAGTTCTTC
CSVREYNEQFF
>TRBJ1-6|medium-sized|TRBV5-6|-
TGTGCCAGCAACTTACAGGCGGCGGCGGGATCACCCCTCCACTTT
CASNLQAAAGSPLHF
>TRBJ2-3|-|TRBV5-1|TRBD1
TGCGCCAGCAGCGAGGGGGGGACAGGGACAGATACGCAGTATTTT
CASSEGGTGTDTQYF
>TRBJ1-1|-|TRBV29-1|-
TGCAGCATGAACACTGAAGCTTTCTTT
CSMNTEAFF
>TRBJ2-5|few|TRBV29-1|-
TGCAGCGATCAGCCGGCTACCGAGACCCAGTACTTC
CSDQPATETQYF
>TRBJ1-5|-|TRBV6-5|TRBD1
TGTGCCAGCATCAGGTTAGGGGGCCGGACGCATTTT
CASIRLGGRTHF
>TRBJ2-3|-|TRBV7-2|TRBD2
TGTGCCAGCAGCACCGGACTAGCGGGGGTTAATACGCAGTATTTT
CASSTGLAGVNTQYF
>TRBJ2-3|few|TRBV24-1|TRBD1
TGTGCCACCACAGGGGGCTTAACAGATACGCAGTATTTT
CATTGGLTDTQYF
>TRBJ2-3|-|TRBV30|-
TGTGCCTGGACCGGTACCACAGATACGCAGTATTTT
CAWTGTTDTQYF
>TRBJ1-1|-|TRBV18|-
TGTGCCAGCTCACCGGGGCTGAACACTGAAGCTTTCTTT
CASSPGLNTEAFF
>TRBJ2-1|-|TRBV5-1|TRBD1
TGCGCCAGCAGCTTGATGTCAGGGGGAAACAATGAGCAGTTCTTC
CASSLMSGGNNEQFF
>TRBJ2-1|-|TRBV7-2|-
TGTGCCAGCAGCTCGTCGCTAAGTGGGGAGGGGGATTGGGAGCAGTTCTTC
CASSSSLSGEGDWEQFF